This T cell receptor (beta chain) was sequenced in a study of prognosis after radiotherapy for stage I lung cancer. The overall study: Each patient with non-small cell lung cancer was deemed medically inoperable. After radiotherapy, distant metastases were seen in a handful of patients (median about seven months), and no significant progression was seen in about 14. Overall study findings and caveats: Shannon entropy after stereotactic body radiation therapy was lower in patients who developed distant metastases.

V gave up 5 bases and J gave up 5 bases; unmatched junction bases: 9. Germline V gene data show CDR1 as MNHNS and CDR2 as SASEGT. CDR3 length: 17 amino acids. Node negativity on CT and PET/CT was present in all patients, alongside an absence of prior chemotherapy, radiotherapy or other malignancies. The genomic DNA TCR beta CDR3 region underwent two rounds of multiplex PCR. During first-round PCR, primers specific to each TRBV and TRBJ gene were used. TCRdb analysed the multiplex PCR reads with MiXCR anew, one entry per CDR3 protein. This table holds some 13,000 distinct CDR3 sequences, roughly 50% found once. A word on this clonotype: Its specificity is unknown. With only one base between it and a far larger clone, this is likely a read error.

The rearrangement joins TRBV6-1 to TRBJ2-3; 14 nucleotides align to TRBD2. Here the sequenced sample was PBMCs, taken before or after stereotactic body radiation therapy (not recorded which). This clonotype originated in a donor over 45 with non-small cell lung cancer. This CDR3 reads CASSWGTSGSAKDTQYF. The DNA of the CDR3 is TGTGCCAGCAGTTGGGGGACTAGCGGGAGCGCGAAAGATACGCAGTATTTT.